A selection of T cell receptor beta chains follows, all from one sample in a study of Ad26.COV2.S vaccination and SARS-CoV-2 variants. TCRdb keeps only in-frame clones here, not all; method: immunoSEQ multiplex PCR. This table has 300,000 to 350,000 clones, around 85% appearing once. Sequenced material: peripheral blood, taken in a trial of Ad26.COV2.S vaccine versus placebo. The source is a person between 18 and 59 years old who received the Ad26.COV2.S COVID-19 vaccine or a placebo. CDR3s leave out the opening cysteine and the closing phenylalanine or tryptophan. Fields, in order: D gene, V gene, J gene, CDR3 protein. D genes are given only for firm matches.

TRBD1	TRBV10-3	TRBJ1-6	AISDGTGYSPLH
.	TRBV13	TRBJ1-3	ASSSRGSSGNTIY
.	TRBV2	TRBJ2-1	ASSEDRTVYNEQF
.	TRBV7-9	TRBJ1-1	ASSSLESATLRNTEAF
TRBD1	TRBV5-5	TRBJ1-2	ASSSGQSYGYT
TRBD2	TRBV15	TRBJ2-1	ATSRTSGLNSYNEQF
.	TRBV19	TRBJ2-2	ASTSLPGQESTGELF
TRBD2	TRBV19	TRBJ2-1	ASSKAGGEQF
.	TRBV6-5	TRBJ2-2	ASSYQTVLAGELF
TRBD1	TRBV7-2	TRBJ2-2	ASSPPGTGRTGELF
.	TRBV12-5	TRBJ1-1	ASGLAVVSEAF
TRBD1	TRBV5-4	TRBJ1-1	ASSGKGTGSKAF
TRBD2	TRBV7-6	TRBJ2-2	ASSPVPGGRNTGELF
TRBD1	TRBV3-1/TRBV3-2	TRBJ2-2	ASRPQQGVSRELF
.	TRBV5-4	TRBJ1-1	ASSPSGRGGRNTEAF
TRBD1	TRBV10-3	TRBJ2-3	AISELPGQGANTDTQY
.	TRBV21-1	TRBJ1-2	ASSAGQGVGVGYT
.	TRBV29-1	TRBJ1-1	SAQTGRTEAF
TRBD2	TRBV4-1	TRBJ2-1	ASSHRGLAGNNEQF
.	TRBV2	TRBJ1-6	ASGPEGVDSPLH
.	TRBV5-1	TRBJ2-7	ASSLVPASYEQY
TRBD1	TRBV6-1	TRBJ1-4	ASSGHRDRPNEKLF
.	TRBV5-6	TRBJ1-1	ASSLGVSNTEAF
TRBD2	TRBV5-4	TRBJ2-7	ASSWMGGDEQY
TRBD1	TRBV27	TRBJ2-3	ASTMTGVADTQY
.	TRBV6-5	TRBJ1-1	ASSYSKGVGAEAF
TRBD1	TRBV2	TRBJ2-2	ASSEPGTGGTGELF
TRBD1	TRBV4-1	TRBJ2-7	ASSQERDRASSYEQY
TRBD1	TRBV5-1	TRBJ1-4	ASSSGAGGIEKLF
.	TRBV5-1	TRBJ1-1	ASSLDTSGKAF
.	TRBV9	TRBJ2-2	ASSVAASVINTGELF
TRBD1	TRBV7-9	TRBJ1-2	ASSLGQTGGVNYGYT
TRBD2	TRBV11-2	TRBJ2-7	ASSPGTSGRYEQY
TRBD1	TRBV2	TRBJ2-7	ASSADRATSYEQY
TRBD1	TRBV5-4	TRBJ1-2	ASSLDYRTGHGYT
.	TRBV6-5	TRBJ1-1	ASTPGVHTEAF
.	TRBV6-1	TRBJ2-7	ASSEGGSYEQY
TRBD2	TRBV6-5	TRBJ2-3	ASRKPSGLTDTQY
.	TRBV5-5	TRBJ2-1	ASSLGLATPAHLNEQF
.	TRBV5-1	TRBJ1-4	ASSLDGQGWTNEKLF
.	TRBV6-1	TRBJ1-5	ASSEPRTDYSNQPQH
.	TRBV12-3/TRBV12-4	TRBJ2-5	ASGEETETQY
TRBD2	TRBV9	TRBJ2-3	ASSPRGGLASATQY
.	TRBV12-3/TRBV12-4	TRBJ2-5	ASSLARATQY
TRBD2	TRBV27	TRBJ2-5	ASSKGTSGGLGETQY
.	TRBV19	TRBJ1-1	ASSSIMNTEAF